Sequencing of this T cell receptor (beta chain) was carried out in a study of blood T cells in healthy people across ages. For the second PCR, which ran for roughly 6 to 12 cycles, a sample-barcoded 5' primer and a J-beta primer mix were used. TCRdb fed the 5' RACE reads into MiXCR, producing one record per CDR3 protein. The profile covers about 1.4 million distinct CDR3 sequences, with roughly 64% appearing a single time and roughly 6.3% taken by the ten largest. Whole-study findings and limits: The unsorted PBMCs prevented any conclusive comparison of naive versus antigen-experienced cells. Greater diversity and more naive CD4+ cells were seen in long-lived donors than in aged donors. Per million T cells, the diversity of TCR beta decreased roughly linearly as age advanced.

Concerning this clonotype: Its matching antigen is unknown.

Per sample, no less than 5.5 micrograms of total RNA were extracted. There are 15 residues in the CDR3. Looked up from germline, CDR1 is DFQATT and CDR2 is SNEGSKA (reference sequence). Trimming at V came to 1 base and at J to 2 bases, leaving 8 bases not matched to a gene. This chain uses TRBV20-1 with TRBJ2-7; 7 bases fit TRBD2. The sequence was obtained from a man aged 18-30 years in good health. Sequencing input: blood. The CDR3 sequence: CSARVLAGVAYEQYF. The DNA of the CDR3 is TGCAGTGCTAGAGTTTTGGCGGGAGTGGCCTACGAGCAGTACTTC.